The 30 T cell receptor beta chains below all came from one sample that was sequenced in a study of blood T cell repertoires in COVID-19. Data came from immunoSEQ multiplex PCR; TCRdb stores just in-frame clones and leaves some out. The table shows about 220,000 clones, with approximately 85% occurring only once. Sequenced: peripheral blood. These receptors were obtained from a woman in her seventies with COVID-19, enrolled during active disease.

This clone has a single count. The chain has TRBV7-9 and TRBJ2-1, with D unresolved. The CDR3 is 14 amino acids. The V end was cut by 1 base, the J end by 0 bases, with 4 bases between. Germline CDR1 is SEHNR and CDR2 is FQNEAQ (reference sequence). CDR3 sequence (DNA): TGTGCCAGCAGCTTAGACACCTCCTACAATGAGCAGTTCTTC. Protein product: CASSLDTSYNEQFF.

The chain combines TRBV6-1 with TRBJ2-7; 8 nucleotides agree with TRBD1. The germline V gene encodes CDR1 MNHNS and CDR2 SASEGT. The CDR3 runs 16 residues. The V gene end was trimmed by 4 bases and the J gene end by 2 bases; junction bases not matched to a gene: 10. The CDR3 loop is CASSGSRGLRPYEQYF. The CDR3 nucleotides read TGTGCCAGCAGTGGAAGCAGGGGGCTTCGTCCCTACGAGCAGTACTTC.

V gene TRBV19 combines with J gene TRBJ1-2; D may be TRBD1 (6 bases). Germline CDR1 is LNHDA and CDR2 is SQIVND (reference sequence). The CDR3 runs 13 residues. V lost 5 bases to trimming and J lost 0 bases, with 7 bases between them. CDR3 in DNA: TGTGCCAGTAGTGACAGGACTAACTATGGCTACACCTTC. Encoded protein: CASSDRTNYGYTF.

The chain is built from TRBV6-2 or TRBV6-3 and TRBJ2-1; D is possibly TRBD2 (5 bases). Germline V gives CDR1 MNHEY, CDR2 SVGEGT. This CDR3 is 13 amino acids long. V was trimmed by 4 bases and J by 5 bases, leaving 9 bases between them. CDR3: CASSSFGNNEQFF. CDR3 coding DNA: TGTGCCAGCAGTTCCTTCGGGAACAATGAGCAGTTCTTC.

The chain joins TRBV9 to TRBJ1-2, with a tentative D call TRBD1 (6 bases). Germline CDR1 and CDR2: SGDLS and YYNGEE. The CDR3 consists of 15 residues. Trimming removed 0 bases at V and 7 bases at J, with 16 bases between. The CDR3 sequence: CASSVEGVGISGYTF. The CDR3 nucleotides are TGTGCCAGCAGCGTAGAGGGGGTCGGAATTAGTGGCTACACCTTC.

The chain carries TRBV13 and TRBJ2-1; D unclear. V lost 4 bases to trimming and J lost 2 bases, with 12 bases between them. Germline CDR1 and CDR2: PRHDT and FYEKMQ (reference sequence). The CDR3 contains 15 residues. CDR3 in DNA: TGTGCCAGCAGCTCCTCGGTCCGAACCTACAATGAGCAGTTCTTC. Residues: CASSSSVRTYNEQFF.

This rearrangement joins TRBV9 to TRBJ1-6, with TRBD1 matching over 10 bases. J was trimmed by 9 bases and V by 3 bases; bases with no gene match: 15. The germline CDR1 and CDR2 sequences are SGDLS and YYNGEE. This CDR3 has 18 residues. In DNA form, the CDR3 reads TGTGCCAGCAGCGCGGGACAGGGGTCCCAATGGTGGGGTTCACCCCTCCACTTT. As protein: CASSAGQGSQWWGSPLHF.

In DNA, the CDR3 is TGTGCCAGCAGTGAGGGCAGGGTGAACACTGAAGCTTTCTTT. Protein sequence: CASSEGRVNTEAFF. This chain links TRBV6-1 with TRBJ1-1, with a tentative D call TRBD1 (5 bases). The CDR3 totals 14 residues. In germline, CDR1 is MNHNS, CDR2 SASEGT. The V and J ends lost 3 bases and 0 bases respectively, with 8 bases between them.

The chain has TRBV9 and TRBJ2-5; 10 nucleotides align to TRBD2. The germline CDR1 and CDR2 sequences are SGDLS and YYNGEE. The CDR3 runs to 18 residues. Unmatched junction bases numbered 9, after V lost 0 bases and J lost 1 base. This CDR3 is CASSVGWLAGDPQETQYF. The CDR3 bases are TGTGCCAGCAGCGTAGGCTGGCTAGCGGGAGACCCCCAAGAGACCCAGTACTTC.

The chain recombines TRBV6-2 or TRBV6-3 with TRBJ1-1, with a tentative D call TRBD1 (5 bases). Germline V CDR1 and CDR2: MNHEY, SVGEGT. This CDR3 has 14 residues. The V end was cut by 0 bases, the J end by 4 bases, with 9 bases between. CDR3 in DNA: TGTGCCAGCAGTTACTCCGGGGGGAGCACTGAAGCTTTCTTT. This codes for CASSYSGGSTEAFF.

This sequence joins TRBV29-1 and TRBJ2-3; 7 nucleotides match TRBD1. Germline loops: CDR1 SQVTM, CDR2 ANQGSEA. The CDR3 is 14 residues long. J lost 4 bases, V lost 5 bases, and 9 bases had no gene match. CDR3: CSVNRGQQPDTQYF. The DNA of the CDR3 is TGCAGCGTTAACAGGGGTCAGCAGCCAGATACGCAGTATTTT.

The chain employs TRBV6-6 and TRBJ1-2, with TRBD1 identical over 8 bases. Germline values: CDR1 MNHNY, CDR2 SVGAGI (reference sequence). The length of the CDR3 is 14 residues. Trimming took 5 bases from V and 7 from J; bases not matched to a gene: 9. The CDR3 loop is CASSPDRAGGGYTF. The CDR3 nucleotides read TGTGCCAGCAGTCCGGACAGGGCCGGGGGTGGCTACACCTTC.

This clone was found once. The V gene is TRBV20-1, the J gene TRBJ1-4; D unresolved. V was trimmed by 6 bases and J by 7 bases, leaving 15 bases between them. Germline CDR1 DFQATT, CDR2 SNEGSKA (reference sequence). This CDR3 region has 13 residues. The CDR3 region has the DNA TGCAGTGCAAGTGCCGGAGGAAGTGAAAAACTGTTTTTT. Translating gives CSASAGGSEKLFF.

In its sample, this clone was seen a few times. The chain recombines TRBV6-5 with TRBJ2-3; 7 bases agree with TRBD1. Germline V lookup: CDR1 MNHEY, CDR2 SVGAGI. The CDR3 spans 13 residues. The V gene end was trimmed by 7 bases and the J gene end by 3 bases; junction bases not matched to a gene: 4. The CDR3 DNA is TGTGCCAGCATTCCACAGGGGACAGATACGCAGTATTTT. Residues: CASIPQGTDTQYF.

The gene calls are TRBV14 and TRBJ2-2, with D possibly TRBD2 on 5 matching bases. With 2 bases removed from V and 7 bases from J, the gap between germline ends came to 11 bases. There are 14 residues in the CDR3. CDR1 SGHDN and CDR2 FVKESK come from the germline V gene. CDR3 sequence reads: CASSQHRGLGELFF. Written as DNA, the CDR3 is TGTGCCAGCAGCCAACATCGAGGACTCGGGGAGCTGTTTTTT. Using reference TRBV14 and TRBJ2-2 for the parts outside the CDR3, the full variable domain is EAGVTQFPSHSVIEKGQTVTLRCDPISGHDNLYWYRRVMGKEIKFLLHFVKESKQDESGMPNNRFLAERTGGTYSTLKVQPAELEDSGVYFCASSQHRGLGELFFGEGSRLTVL.

V and J are TRBV14 and TRBJ2-1; TRBD2 might be the D (5 bases). Germline lookup yields CDR1 SGHDN and CDR2 FVKESK. The CDR3 length is 18 residues. With 3 bases removed from V and 0 bases from J, the gap between germline ends came to 18 bases. CDR3 region: CASSQEPSLGSSYNEQFF. The CDR3, as DNA: TGTGCCAGCAGCCAGGAACCTAGCCTGGGCAGCTCCTACAATGAGCAGTTCTTC.

The CDR3 DNA reads TGTGCCAGCAGTGAAGCCGGGACAGGTGGAAACACCATATATTTT. It encodes CASSEAGTGGNTIYF. The chain employs TRBV6-1 and TRBJ1-3; 8 positions match TRBD1. Trimming removed 0 bases from V and 3 bases from J; junction bases left unmatched: 1. Germline V gene data show CDR1 as MNHNS and CDR2 as SASEGT. The CDR3 is 15 residues long.

J is TRBJ1-6 and V is TRBV7-8, with 8 bases lining up with TRBD1. The J segment lost 4 bases and the V segment lost 5 bases, leaving 10 bases of the junction unmatched. The CDR3 is 17 residues long. Germline CDR1 and CDR2: SGHVS and FQNEAQ. The CDR3 loop is CASSTTGEQSYNSPLHF. CDR3 sequence (DNA): TGTGCCAGCAGCACGACAGGGGAACAATCATATAATTCACCCCTCCACTTT.

This chain joins TRBV11-2 and TRBJ2-1; a weak D match, TRBD2 (5 bases). The CDR3 runs to 15 residues. The V gene's germline CDR1 is SGHAT and CDR2 FQNNGV. The V end was cut by 3 bases, the J end by 9 bases, with 18 bases between. The CDR3 loop is CASSFSPGSTREQFF. In DNA form, the CDR3 reads TGTGCCAGCAGCTTTTCACCGGGATCGACGCGTGAGCAGTTCTTC.

This clone was seen a single time. The genes are TRBV5-4 and TRBJ2-5; TRBD1 might be the D (6 bases). The germline V gene encodes CDR1 SGHNT and CDR2 YYREEE (reference sequence). This CDR3 contains 12 residues. Deletions cut 6 bases from V and 5 bases from J, with 11 bases between. The CDR3 DNA sequence: TGTGCCAGCATGGACAGTGGGGAGACCCAGTACTTC. Encoded protein: CASMDSGETQYF. Filled out from reference TRBV5-4 and TRBJ2-5, the complete variable domain reads ETGVTQSPTHLIKTRGQQVTLRCSSQSGHNTVSWYQQALGQGPQFIFQYYREEENGRGNFPPRFSGLQFPNYSSELNVNALELDDSALYLCASMDSGETQYFGPGTRLLVL.

The rearrangement links TRBV7-2 to TRBJ1-2, with 10 bases lining up with TRBD1. CDR1 and CDR2 (germline): SGHTA, FQGNSA. V shed 5 bases, J shed 2 bases, and the junction held 17 bases outside the gene matches. This CDR3 region has 19 residues. The CDR3 here is CASSRPTIHPGQGNYGYTF. The DNA for the CDR3 is TGTGCCAGCAGCCGCCCGACTATCCACCCGGGACAGGGGAACTATGGCTACACCTTC. Filled out from reference TRBV7-2 and TRBJ1-2, the complete variable domain reads GAGVSQSPSNKVTEKGKDVELRCDPISGHTALYWYRQSLGQGLEFLIYFQGNSAPDKSGLPSDRFSAERTGGSVSTLTIQRTQQEDSAVYLCASSRPTIHPGQGNYGYTFGSGTRLTVV.

This clone was detected once. The rearrangement links TRBV29-1 to TRBJ2-2; the D gene is possibly TRBD2 (6 bases). This CDR3 has 13 amino acids. V dropped 4 bases and J dropped 6 bases, with 12 bases sitting between them. The germline CDR1 and CDR2 sequences are SQVTM and ANQGSEA. As DNA, the CDR3 is TGCAGCGTTGGTGCGGGGAAGGCCGGGGAGCTGTTTTTT. It yields the protein CSVGAGKAGELFF.

The CDR3 region has the DNA TGTGCCAGTAGTATGCGACCCGCGGCAGGAGGTACCCCCCGGGAGCTGTTTTTT. Translated, it gives CASSMRPAAGGTPRELFF. V gene TRBV19 combines with J gene TRBJ2-2; perhaps TRBD2 as D (5 bases). The ends were cut back, 3 bases at V and 9 bases at J, with 26 bases in the middle. The CDR3 totals 18 residues. Germline values: CDR1 LNHDA, CDR2 SQIVND (reference sequence).

This clone turned up a few times. The chain is built from TRBV15 and TRBJ1-6; TRBD1 aligns across 9 bases. Per germline, CDR1 LNHNV and CDR2 YYDKDF (reference sequence). V was pared by 0 bases and J by 7 bases, with 4 bases of the junction left unmatched. The CDR3 consists of 16 residues. The chain's CDR3 is CATSRDPGTGNSPLHF. CDR3 nucleotide sequence: TGTGCCACCAGCAGAGACCCCGGGACAGGGAATTCACCCCTCCACTTT.

Points on this clone: Within the sample, other DNA sequences also encode this same CDR3. This chain links TRBV10-3 with TRBJ2-3; D is perhaps TRBD1 (5 bases). There are 14 residues in the CDR3. V was pared by 6 bases and J by 0 bases, with 10 bases between. CDR1 is ENHRY, CDR2 SYGVKD, per germline. Here the CDR3 DNA reads TGTGCCATCAGGCCAGGGCTAAGCACAGATACGCAGTATTTT. Translating gives CAIRPGLSTDTQYF.

This clone was counted only a few times. Other DNA sequences in this specimen translate into the identical CDR3. CDR3 DNA: TGTGCCATCACCAAGACAGGGGACACTGAAGCTTTCTTT. This encodes CAITKTGDTEAFF. The chain uses TRBV10-3 and TRBJ1-1; 8 positions agree with TRBD1. The CDR3 runs 13 residues. J was trimmed by 3 bases and V by 7 bases; bases with no gene match: 4. Per germline, CDR1 ENHRY and CDR2 SYGVKD.

This clone was seen a handful of times. Its ends do not fully match the called genes, so a read error is possible. This chain joins TRBV7-2 and TRBJ2-7, with 10 bases matching TRBD2. Germline V lookup: CDR1 SGHTA, CDR2 FQGNSA. The CDR3 totals 15 residues. DNA for the CDR3: TGTGCCAGCAGCCTAGCGGGGGCGGCCTCCTACGAGCAGTACTTC. Protein sequence: CASSLAGAASYEQYF.

The count of this clone is one. The gene calls are TRBV11-2 and TRBJ2-7, with D possibly TRBD2 on 5 matching bases. Germline CDR1 reads SGHAT; CDR2 reads FQNNGV. The CDR3 is 14 residues long. Between the trimmed V and J ends, which lost 5 bases and 4 bases, there was a span of 15 bases. CDR3 residues: CASSRPGAGYEQYF. The DNA for the CDR3 is TGTGCCAGCAGCCGCCCAGGCGCGGGTTACGAGCAGTACTTC.

The chain joins TRBV3-1 (or the pseudogene TRBV3-2) to TRBJ1-2; 9 bases agree with TRBD1. Germline CDR1 LGHDT, CDR2 YNNKEL (reference sequence). The CDR3 sequence is 18 residues long. Trimming removed 8 bases from V and 4 bases from J; junction bases left unmatched: 20. This chain's CDR3 is CASAARLGQGGNSYGYTF. The CDR3 DNA is TGTGCCAGCGCAGCTCGCCTGGGACAGGGTGGGAATAGCTATGGCTACACCTTC.

The table lists this clone with a count of one. The V and J genes are TRBV7-2 and TRBJ2-7; D gene unclear. The CDR3 has 13 residues. V gave up 4 bases and J gave up 3 bases, with 10 bases separating them. Germline V gene sequence: CDR1 SGHTA, CDR2 FQGNSA. DNA of the CDR3: TGTGCCAGCAGCTCTACGACTTACTACGAGCAGTACTTC. Translating it yields CASSSTTYYEQYF. The full variable domain, with the rest looked up from reference TRBV7-2 and TRBJ2-7, is GAGVSQSPSNKVTEKGKDVELRCDPISGHTALYWYRQSLGQGLEFLIYFQGNSAPDKSGLPSDRFSAERTGGSVSTLTIQRTQQEDSAVYLCASSSTTYYEQYFGPGTRLTVT.